This is a list of T cell receptor beta chains from one sample in a study of shared clonotypes between healthy human individuals. TCRdb's table, derived via immunoSEQ multiplex PCR, lists solely in-frame clones and lacks some. The data show roughly 500,000 clones, about 76% seen once. The sequencing sample was made of PBMCs. The source is a woman in her thirties or forties in good health. Some clones in this sample may be carry-over from other donors' samples. CDR3s include the opening cysteine and the closing phenylalanine or tryptophan. A D gene is named only where the DNA matches it firmly. The listing skips clone size in some rows; elsewhere it reads once, few, many or a size class.

v_gene: TRBV30; d_gene: NA; j_gene: TRBJ1-4; abundance: few; CDR3nt: TGTGCCTGGAGTGTGGGGCCAAGGGGCAATGAAAAACTGTTTTTT; CDR3aa: CAWSVGPRGNEKLFF
v_gene: TRBV2; d_gene: NA; j_gene: TRBJ2-7; abundance: NA; CDR3nt: TGTGCCAGCAGTGAGTCCCCGGACTACTCCTACGAGCAGTACTTC; CDR3aa: CASSESPDYSYEQYF
v_gene: TRBV28; d_gene: NA; j_gene: TRBJ2-1; abundance: NA; CDR3nt: TGTGCCAGCTCTTCACGGGGAAGTGGCGGGTTCTTC; CDR3aa: CASSSRGSGGFF
v_gene: TRBV7-2; d_gene: NA; j_gene: TRBJ2-1; abundance: NA; CDR3nt: TGTGCCAGCAGCTTAGCTGGGTGGGACAATGAGCAGTTCTTC; CDR3aa: CASSLAGWDNEQFF
v_gene: TRBV29-1; d_gene: NA; j_gene: TRBJ2-5; abundance: NA; CDR3nt: TGCAGCGTTCCTCGGAATGGGCAAGAGACCCAGTACTTC; CDR3aa: CSVPRNGQETQYF
v_gene: TRBV15; d_gene: NA; j_gene: TRBJ1-1; abundance: NA; CDR3nt: TGTGCCACCAGCAGAGGTAGTGCGCTCACTGAAGCTTTCTTT; CDR3aa: CATSRGSALTEAFF
v_gene: TRBV4-1; d_gene: NA; j_gene: TRBJ2-7; abundance: NA; CDR3nt: TGCGCCAGCAGCCAGTCCGGGGTCACCGAGCAGTACTTC; CDR3aa: CASSQSGVTEQYF
v_gene: TRBV27; d_gene: NA; j_gene: TRBJ1-3; abundance: NA; CDR3nt: TGTGCCAGCAGTTTATCGAGGGCCAGCTCTGGAAACACCATATATTTT; CDR3aa: CASSLSRASSGNTIYF
v_gene: TRBV19; d_gene: TRBD1; j_gene: TRBJ1-2; abundance: NA; CDR3nt: TGTGCCAGTAGTGAGGGACAGACCTATGGCTACACCTTC; CDR3aa: CASSEGQTYGYTF
v_gene: TRBV10-1; d_gene: NA; j_gene: TRBJ2-7; abundance: NA; CDR3nt: TGCGCCAGCAGTGAATGGGGGATCTCCTACGAGCAGTACTTC; CDR3aa: CASSEWGISYEQYF
v_gene: TRBV5-1; d_gene: NA; j_gene: TRBJ2-5; abundance: NA; CDR3nt: TGCGCCAGCAGCGCTCGGCCGGGATACCAAGAGACCCAGTACTTC; CDR3aa: CASSARPGYQETQYF
v_gene: TRBV27; d_gene: TRBD2; j_gene: TRBJ2-1; abundance: NA; CDR3nt: TGTGCCAGCAGACCTGGACTAGCCAGGAGTGAGCAGTTCTTC; CDR3aa: CASRPGLARSEQFF
v_gene: TRBV7-2; d_gene: TRBD2; j_gene: TRBJ2-1; abundance: NA; CDR3nt: TGTGCCAGCAGCTCCGGGAGCGGGAGGCGGGATGAGCAGTTCTTC; CDR3aa: CASSSGSGRRDEQFF
v_gene: TRBV7-7; d_gene: TRBD2; j_gene: TRBJ2-1; abundance: NA; CDR3nt: TGTGCCAGCTCAAGCGGGAGGGGGGATGAGCAGTTCTTC; CDR3aa: CASSSGRGDEQFF
v_gene: TRBV10-3; d_gene: NA; j_gene: TRBJ2-5; abundance: NA; CDR3nt: TGTGCCATCAAAGGTAGCGGAGGGGATTTGGAGACCCAGTACTTC; CDR3aa: CAIKGSGGDLETQYF
v_gene: TRBV9; d_gene: TRBD2; j_gene: TRBJ2-1; abundance: NA; CDR3nt: TGTGCCAGCAGCTTACAAGCGGGAGGGGGAGATGAGCAGTTCTTC; CDR3aa: CASSLQAGGGDEQFF
v_gene: TRBV19; d_gene: NA; j_gene: TRBJ1-2; abundance: NA; CDR3nt: TGTGCCAGTATGGGGCAGGTAAACTATGGCTACACCTTC; CDR3aa: CASMGQVNYGYTF
v_gene: TRBV15; d_gene: TRBD1; j_gene: TRBJ2-7; abundance: NA; CDR3nt: TGTGCCACCAGTGCCGGACAGGCCGCCTACGAGCAGTACTTC; CDR3aa: CATSAGQAAYEQYF
v_gene: TRBV18; d_gene: NA; j_gene: TRBJ1-6; abundance: NA; CDR3nt: TGTGCCAGCTCACCGGTAGACAATTCACCCCTCCACTTT; CDR3aa: CASSPVDNSPLHF
v_gene: TRBV6-1; d_gene: NA; j_gene: TRBJ2-2; abundance: NA; CDR3nt: TGTGCCAGCAGTGAAATCGGGCAGTTTCACGGGGAGCTGTTTTTT; CDR3aa: CASSEIGQFHGELFF
v_gene: TRBV7-3; d_gene: NA; j_gene: TRBJ2-2; abundance: NA; CDR3nt: TGTGCCAGCAGCTTGCTAACGAACACCGGGGAGCTGTTTTTT; CDR3aa: CASSLLTNTGELFF
v_gene: TRBV2; d_gene: TRBD1; j_gene: TRBJ1-2; abundance: NA; CDR3nt: TGTGCCAGCAGTCAAACCACCGGGACAGAGGAAGGCTACACCTTC; CDR3aa: CASSQTTGTEEGYTF
v_gene: TRBV7-2; d_gene: NA; j_gene: TRBJ1-4; abundance: NA; CDR3nt: TGTGCCAGCAGCCGGGGGCCCCCTGAAAAACTGTTTTTT; CDR3aa: CASSRGPPEKLFF
v_gene: TRBV5-1; d_gene: NA; j_gene: TRBJ2-7; abundance: NA; CDR3nt: TGCGCCAGCAGCTTAAGGCAGGGGAACTACGAGCAGTACTTC; CDR3aa: CASSLRQGNYEQYF